This T cell receptor beta chain was obtained from a study of blood T cell repertoires in COVID-19 (dated by TCRdb to the early 2020s). As for the study more broadly: Samples covering the acute and convalescent phases of COVID-19 were provided by collaborators in the United States, Italy and Spain. The prospective study material was composed of cDNA or gDNA derived from T cells, B-cell-depleted T cells, or PBMCs. The dataset comprised deeply sampled blood TCRbeta repertoires from subjects exposed to, actively infected with, or recovered from COVID-19. The repertoires were released in a freely available public database intended as a resource for research on the immune response to SARS-CoV-2. The samples were drawn from two sources: the first 160 participants of the ongoing ImmuneRACE study, and over 950 subjects contributed by 6 global collaborators. A de-identified subject ID, COVID-19 status, age in years and sex were almost always included in the sample metadata. Where available, HLA class I and class II types were obtained from metadata supplied by the sample provider rather than from assay-based typing. What the authors observed across the whole study: The quantity of clinical and demographic metadata differed by source and by participant and was supplied without curation.

The table lists this clone with a count of one. The antigen it binds to is not known. The sample holds no much larger clone one base away, and base qualities are not on file. The germline ends are 13 bases apart after V is trimmed by 0 bases and J by 6 bases. Reading the germline V gene (reference sequence) gives CDR1 SGHKS and CDR2 YYEKEE. From the cysteine up to the phenylalanine, the CDR3 has a length of 15 residues. The sequence is cut down to CDR3 DNA, 45 bases in frame from base 1. Whole blood was collected in K2EDTA tubes by collaborating institutions according to the institutions' own protocols. For TCRbeta analysis, collaborator samples were shipped as frozen whole blood, as isolated PBMCs, or as DNA extracted from either sample type. TCRbeta CDR3 regions were amplified from genomic DNA by means of the immunoSEQ Assay, a bias-controlled multiplex PCR. The original pipeline was this. Nucleated cell counts per sample were estimated from amplification of reference gene primers within the assay. To quantify the absolute abundance of each unique TCRbeta CDR3 rearrangement, sequence reads were collapsed and filtered. For each sample, productive Simpson clonality was calculated by taking the square root of Simpson's diversity index across productive rearrangements. Drawn from immuneACCESS, this table holds only the in-frame rearrangements with V and J called that TCRdb kept. Clones are partly lost; checked studies trace under half to an unresolved V gene and leave the rest unexplained. That table furnishes V, J and clone size, whereas the DNA furnished D and trimming. The sample records approximately 210,000 clones, 80% to 90% of which are singletons. In total, the top ten clones hold 5.1% of the sample.

The V and J segments used are TRBV5-5 and TRBJ1-5; D gene: possibly TRBD1, on 6 matching bases. This sequence was found in a woman aged 70 to 79 with active or convalescent COVID-19. Source material: peripheral blood. The CDR3: CASSLGDNWVQPQHF. In nucleotides, the sequence is TGTGCCAGCAGCTTGGGGGACAATTGGGTTCAGCCCCAGCATTTT.